This T cell receptor beta chain was observed in a study of CD8+CD57+ T cells in acquired aplastic anemia (dated by TCRdb to 2017 to 2018). About the study as a whole: A mean of about 3.2 ug of DNA, ranging from roughly 0.18 to 30 ug, was extracted from sorted CD4+ and CD8+ cells. CD8+CD57+ expansion was defined as frequency above the mean frequency observed in healthy subjects. General study outcomes and caveats: CD8+ Simpson's diversity did not differ significantly between patients and healthy controls (P=0.060). Although 25 to 30 CD8+ CDR3 sequences were shared by patients and controls, these sequences appeared highly expressed in patients and within the immunodominant clones of patients.

Unmatched junction bases come to 16, with V trimmed by 3 bases and J by 1 base. Based on the germline V gene, the CDR1 and CDR2 sequences are SGDLS and YYNGEE. The CDR3 numbers 20 residues from cysteine through phenylalanine. Only CDR3 DNA remains: 60 bases, in frame from the first base. Patients chosen for sequencing had shown expansion of CD8+CD57+ cells by flow cytometry. Severe acquired aplastic anemia was diagnosed in all patients according to International Study of Aplastic Anemia and Agranulocytosis and Camitta criteria. No patient had received any therapy when blood was sampled. TCR repertoires of sorted CD4+ and CD8+ blood T cells from severe aplastic anemia patients and healthy subjects were deep-sequenced in the study. In the USA, patient enrollment took place under clinicaltrials.gov protocols 00001620, 01623167, 00001397, 00071045, 00081523 and 00961064. Ficoll-Paque density gradient centrifugation was used to isolate peripheral blood mononuclear cells. Before DNA was extracted, CD4+ and CD8+ T cells were sorted using either FACS or magnetic beads.

Genomic DNA was used as template for profiling of TCR beta VDJ combinations and CDR3 sequences. An Illumina HiSeq 2000 was used for TCR repertoire sequencing. Concerning the study's data processing: Repertoire assessment relied on Simpson's diversity index, CDR3 size and DJ length profiles, and TRBV/TRBJ rearrangement plots. The most abundant DNA sequence in the deep sequencing data was taken as the immunodominant clone. CDR3 amino acid sequences were screened for sharing across subjects and compared with published repertoires and the VDJdb database. TCRdb itself trimmed the public reads at Q25 with fastp, ran MiXCR and retained productive beta chains. For every CDR3 protein sequence, its rows merge into one entry that carries the most common genes and DNA. The V and J calls follow TCRdb's processing rather than the paper's. For this sample there are around 210,000 distinct CDR3 sequences; approximately 65% appear just once. The ten most abundant clones make up roughly 62% of the sample.

The sample holds one count of this clonotype. No antigen is known for it. No much larger clone exists at a distance of one base, and base qualities are not known. One read alone lends weak support. The chain links TRBV9 with TRBJ2-2; TRBD2 aligns with 9 central bases. The sequenced material came from sorted CD4+, CD8+, or CD8+CD57+ T cells (not recorded which) from PBMCs. The TCR originated in a human donor with aplastic anemia. The CDR3 region: CASSAPVAGDHSLNTGELFF. The nucleotides read TGTGCCAGCAGCGCACCGGTAGCGGGGGACCATAGCCTGAACACCGGGGAGCTGTTTTTT.